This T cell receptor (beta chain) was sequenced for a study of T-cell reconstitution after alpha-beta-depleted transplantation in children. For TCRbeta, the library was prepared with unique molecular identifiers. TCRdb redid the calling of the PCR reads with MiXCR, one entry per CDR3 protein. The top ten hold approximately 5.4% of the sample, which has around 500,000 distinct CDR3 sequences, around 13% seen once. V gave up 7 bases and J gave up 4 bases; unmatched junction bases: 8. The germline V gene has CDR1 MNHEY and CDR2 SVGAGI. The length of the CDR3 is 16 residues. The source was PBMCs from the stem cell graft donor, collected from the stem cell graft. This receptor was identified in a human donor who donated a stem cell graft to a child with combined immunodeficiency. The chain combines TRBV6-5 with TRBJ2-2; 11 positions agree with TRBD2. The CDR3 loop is CASTSPGLAVTGELFF. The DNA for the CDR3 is TGTGCCAGCACTTCACCGGGACTAGCGGTCACCGGGGAGCTGTTTTTT.